A selection of T cell receptor beta chains follows, all from one sample in a study of blood T cell repertoires in COVID-19. Sequenced by immunoSEQ multiplex PCR; TCRdb stores in-frame clones only, minus some. The sample holds around 300,000 clones, 70% to 90% seen once. Sequenced sample: peripheral blood. The receptors were gathered from a woman aged 70 to 79 with acute or convalescent COVID-19. CDR3s include the opening cysteine and the closing phenylalanine or tryptophan. The D gene is left open where the match is weak. Where a row states a size, it is once, few, many or the class of an expanded clone; other rows omit it.

clone size: -
V gene: TRBV5-1
J gene: TRBJ1-4
D gene: TRBD1
CDR3 DNA: TGCGCCAGCAGCTTGGGCCGGGACAGGGGAGGGTTTAAAGAAAAACTGTTTTTT
CDR3 protein: CASSLGRDRGGFKEKLFF

clone size: -
V gene: TRBV5-1
J gene: TRBJ2-1
D gene: -
CDR3 DNA: TGCGCCAGCAGCTCAGGAACAGGAAGCTCCTACAATGAGCAGTTCTTC
CDR3 protein: CASSSGTGSSYNEQFF

clone size: -
V gene: TRBV3-1/TRBV3-2
J gene: TRBJ2-7
D gene: TRBD1
CDR3 DNA: TGTGCCAGCAGCCAACCCGGGACAGGTTCCTACGAGCAGTACTTC
CDR3 protein: CASSQPGTGSYEQYF

clone size: -
V gene: TRBV5-1
J gene: TRBJ2-2
D gene: -
CDR3 DNA: TGCGCCAGCAGCTTGGAAACTTGGTACTTTGTAGAGCTGTTTTTT
CDR3 protein: CASSLETWYFVELFF

clone size: -
V gene: TRBV27
J gene: TRBJ1-4
D gene: TRBD1
CDR3 DNA: TGTGCCAGCAAAACTGACTTAGGGGGCAGCGCTAATGAAAAACTGTTTTTT
CDR3 protein: CASKTDLGGSANEKLFF

clone size: -
V gene: TRBV7-8
J gene: TRBJ2-2
D gene: TRBD1
CDR3 DNA: TGTGCCAGCAGCTCTGGACAGGGTACCGGGGAGCTGTTTTTT
CDR3 protein: CASSSGQGTGELFF

clone size: -
V gene: TRBV7-2
J gene: TRBJ2-5
D gene: TRBD2
CDR3 DNA: TGTGCCAGCAGCTTAGTTGGACTAGCGGGTGGCCAAGAGACCCAGTACTTC
CDR3 protein: CASSLVGLAGGQETQYF

clone size: -
V gene: TRBV10-3
J gene: TRBJ2-2
D gene: -
CDR3 DNA: TGTGCTGCGGTGGCCGGGGAGCTGTTTTTT
CDR3 protein: CAAVAGELFF

clone size: -
V gene: TRBV18
J gene: TRBJ1-5
D gene: -
CDR3 DNA: TGTGCCAGCTCCGCCTTGACAGGTGATAACAATCAGCCCCAGCATTTT
CDR3 protein: CASSALTGDNNQPQHF

clone size: -
V gene: TRBV7-3
J gene: TRBJ2-3
D gene: -
CDR3 DNA: TGTGCCAGCAGTACCGGTACAGATACGCAGTATTTT
CDR3 protein: CASSTGTDTQYF

clone size: -
V gene: TRBV5-1
J gene: TRBJ2-3
D gene: TRBD2
CDR3 DNA: TGCGCCAGCAGCTTGGCAGACGGGGGGACAGATACGCAGTATTTT
CDR3 protein: CASSLADGGTDTQYF

clone size: -
V gene: TRBV14
J gene: TRBJ1-1
D gene: -
CDR3 DNA: TGTGCCAGCAGCCAATCTACAGGGTTCACGGGAGGTGAAGCTTTCTTT
CDR3 protein: CASSQSTGFTGGEAFF

clone size: -
V gene: TRBV11-2
J gene: TRBJ2-2
D gene: TRBD2
CDR3 DNA: TGTGCCAGCAGCTTTGGGACTAGCGGAAACACCGGGGAGCTGTTTTTT
CDR3 protein: CASSFGTSGNTGELFF

clone size: -
V gene: TRBV5-4
J gene: TRBJ2-3
D gene: -
CDR3 DNA: TGTGCCAGCAGCTTGGAGGCGGGGACTCTACAAGATACGCAGTATTTT
CDR3 protein: CASSLEAGTLQDTQYF

clone size: -
V gene: TRBV5-4
J gene: TRBJ2-1
D gene: -
CDR3 DNA: TGTGCCAGCAGCTTCGGTAACAATGAGCAGTTCTTC
CDR3 protein: CASSFGNNEQFF

clone size: -
V gene: TRBV2
J gene: TRBJ2-7
D gene: -
CDR3 DNA: TGTGCCAGCAGTACCCAGGGGCCGAGCTCCTACGAGCAGTACTTC
CDR3 protein: CASSTQGPSSYEQYF

clone size: -
V gene: TRBV6-2/TRBV6-3
J gene: TRBJ2-3
D gene: -
CDR3 DNA: TGTGCCAGCAGTCGAAGCGCTCGGAACACAGATACGCAGTATTTT
CDR3 protein: CASSRSARNTDTQYF

clone size: few
V gene: TRBV13
J gene: TRBJ1-1
D gene: -
CDR3 DNA: TGTGCCAGCAGCTCCGACGGGGCTGAAGCTTTCTTT
CDR3 protein: CASSSDGAEAFF

clone size: -
V gene: TRBV6-5
J gene: TRBJ2-5
D gene: TRBD2
CDR3 DNA: TGTGCCAGCAGGGCGGGGGGCGCGGAGACCCAGTACTTC
CDR3 protein: CASRAGGAETQYF

clone size: -
V gene: TRBV5-1
J gene: TRBJ2-2
D gene: TRBD2
CDR3 DNA: TGCGCCAGCAGTCCAACTAGCGGGGGGAACACCGGGGAGCTGTTTTTT
CDR3 protein: CASSPTSGGNTGELFF

clone size: -
V gene: TRBV2
J gene: TRBJ2-7
D gene: -
CDR3 DNA: TGTGCCAGCAGTGCGGCAGGCTACGAGCAGTACTTC
CDR3 protein: CASSAAGYEQYF

clone size: -
V gene: TRBV4-1
J gene: TRBJ1-1
D gene: TRBD1
CDR3 DNA: TGCGCCAGCAGCCCTAAGACAGGGGGCTACACTGAAGCTTTCTTT
CDR3 protein: CASSPKTGGYTEAFF

clone size: -
V gene: TRBV6-6
J gene: TRBJ1-5
D gene: -
CDR3 DNA: TGTGCCAGCAGCCGATTGGACAGTAACCGTAATCAGCCCCAGCATTTT
CDR3 protein: CASSRLDSNRNQPQHF

clone size: -
V gene: TRBV5-1
J gene: TRBJ1-1
D gene: TRBD1
CDR3 DNA: TGCGCCAGCAGCTTGGCGGAAGGGGGCAGAGGTGAAGCTTTCTTT
CDR3 protein: CASSLAEGGRGEAFF

clone size: -
V gene: TRBV7-2
J gene: TRBJ2-5
D gene: -
CDR3 DNA: TGTGCCAGCAGCTTAGACGGCGGGGCCCAAGAGACCCAGTACTTC
CDR3 protein: CASSLDGGAQETQYF

clone size: -
V gene: TRBV12-3/TRBV12-4
J gene: TRBJ1-2
D gene: -
CDR3 DNA: TGTGCCAGCAGTCTTGACAGGCTTAGTGGCTACACCTTC
CDR3 protein: CASSLDRLSGYTF

clone size: -
V gene: TRBV10-3
J gene: TRBJ1-5
D gene: -
CDR3 DNA: TGTGCCATCAGGCAGGGTACTAGCAATCAGCCCCAGCATTTT
CDR3 protein: CAIRQGTSNQPQHF

clone size: -
V gene: TRBV6-1
J gene: TRBJ2-6
D gene: TRBD1
CDR3 DNA: TGTGCCAGCAGCGAATCTGGACAGGGAATACCTGGGGCCAACGTCCTGACTTTC
CDR3 protein: CASSESGQGIPGANVLTF

clone size: -
V gene: TRBV19
J gene: TRBJ2-2
D gene: -
CDR3 DNA: TGTGCCAGTAGTACCCTAGCGAAAGCCCGGGGCACCGGGGAGCTGTTTTTT
CDR3 protein: CASSTLAKARGTGELFF

clone size: -
V gene: TRBV19
J gene: TRBJ1-5
D gene: TRBD1
CDR3 DNA: TGTGCCAGTAGGCTTGCGGACAGGTGGGTGCCGGGCCAGCCCCAGCATTTT
CDR3 protein: CASRLADRWVPGQPQHF

clone size: -
V gene: TRBV5-1
J gene: TRBJ2-2
D gene: -
CDR3 DNA: TGCGCCAGCAGCTTGATATCCGGGGTCGGGGAGCTGTTTTTT
CDR3 protein: CASSLISGVGELFF

clone size: -
V gene: TRBV5-1
J gene: TRBJ2-2
D gene: TRBD1
CDR3 DNA: TGCGCCAGCCGGGGGACAGGGTTCGGGGACACCGGGGAGCTGTTTTTT
CDR3 protein: CASRGTGFGDTGELFF

clone size: -
V gene: TRBV6-5
J gene: TRBJ1-1
D gene: -
CDR3 DNA: TGTGCCAGCGCCACGGGTTTTGAAGCTTTCTTT
CDR3 protein: CASATGFEAFF

clone size: -
V gene: TRBV6-1
J gene: TRBJ1-3
D gene: TRBD1
CDR3 DNA: TGTGCCAGCAGTGAAGTGGGGACAGAAGGAGGTTTT
CDR3 protein: CASSEVGTEGGF

clone size: -
V gene: TRBV12-3/TRBV12-4
J gene: TRBJ1-1
D gene: -
CDR3 DNA: TGTGCCAGCAGTTTACTCCAGGGAGCTTTCTTT
CDR3 protein: CASSLLQGAFF

clone size: -
V gene: TRBV18
J gene: TRBJ2-5
D gene: -
CDR3 DNA: TGTGCCAGCTCACCGACAGGAAAAGAGACCCAGTACTTC
CDR3 protein: CASSPTGKETQYF

clone size: -
V gene: TRBV19
J gene: TRBJ2-7
D gene: TRBD1
CDR3 DNA: TGTGCCAGTAGGGGGACAGCTAGCTCCTACGAGCAGTACTTC
CDR3 protein: CASRGTASSYEQYF

clone size: -
V gene: TRBV6-5
J gene: TRBJ2-5
D gene: -
CDR3 DNA: TGTGCCAGCAAGAAGAGTCAAGAGACCCAGTACTTC
CDR3 protein: CASKKSQETQYF

clone size: -
V gene: TRBV28
J gene: TRBJ2-5
D gene: -
CDR3 DNA: TGTGCCAGCAGTTTGGGGGCTTCAGGAGAGACCCAGTACTTC
CDR3 protein: CASSLGASGETQYF

clone size: once
V gene: TRBV19
J gene: TRBJ1-4
D gene: -
CDR3 DNA: TGTGCCAGTAGTGGGGGACTGGGGAATGAAAAACTGTTTTTT
CDR3 protein: CASSGGLGNEKLFF

clone size: -
V gene: TRBV6-5
J gene: TRBJ1-6
D gene: -
CDR3 DNA: TGTGCCAGCAGAGCTCCCCAAGCCCCCTCACCCCTCCACTTT
CDR3 protein: CASRAPQAPSPLHF

clone size: -
V gene: TRBV3-1/TRBV3-2
J gene: TRBJ2-5
D gene: TRBD2
CDR3 DNA: TGTGCCAGCAGCCACAGGCGGGGGGGTTTCCAAGAGACCCAGTACTTC
CDR3 protein: CASSHRRGGFQETQYF

clone size: -
V gene: TRBV5-5
J gene: TRBJ1-2
D gene: -
CDR3 DNA: TGTGCCAGCAGCAAAGGGACACTCAATGGCTACACCTTC
CDR3 protein: CASSKGTLNGYTF

clone size: -
V gene: TRBV5-1
J gene: TRBJ2-2
D gene: -
CDR3 DNA: TGCGCCAGCCGGGACTCGAACACCGGGGAGCTGTTTTTT
CDR3 protein: CASRDSNTGELFF

clone size: -
V gene: TRBV6-5
J gene: TRBJ2-3
D gene: -
CDR3 DNA: TGTGCCAGCAGTTACGTAGGGGACACAGATACGCAGTATTTT
CDR3 protein: CASSYVGDTDTQYF

clone size: -
V gene: TRBV9
J gene: TRBJ2-7
D gene: -
CDR3 DNA: TGTGCCTCGTCAGGGAATTCCTACGAGCAGTACTTC
CDR3 protein: CASSGNSYEQYF

clone size: -
V gene: TRBV10-3
J gene: TRBJ1-1
D gene: -
CDR3 DNA: TGTGCCATCAGTCAGGTATCGGCAGCTAACACTGAAGCTTTCTTT
CDR3 protein: CAISQVSAANTEAFF

clone size: -
V gene: TRBV4-1
J gene: TRBJ1-2
D gene: TRBD1
CDR3 DNA: TGCGCCAGCAGATTACCCGGGGACAGCTCATATGGCTACACCTTC
CDR3 protein: CASRLPGDSSYGYTF

clone size: -
V gene: TRBV14
J gene: TRBJ1-2
D gene: -
CDR3 DNA: TGTGCCAGCAGCCAAAGTACTTATGGCTACACCTTC
CDR3 protein: CASSQSTYGYTF

clone size: -
V gene: TRBV29-1
J gene: TRBJ2-5
D gene: TRBD2
CDR3 DNA: TGCAGCGTTGAAGATGAAATAGCGGGGGGGCCGGAGACCCAGTACTTC
CDR3 protein: CSVEDEIAGGPETQYF

clone size: many
V gene: TRBV7-9
J gene: TRBJ2-3
D gene: TRBD2
CDR3 DNA: TGTGCCAGCAGCTTAGGACTAGCGGGGGGCCTTAGCACAGATACGCAGTATTTT
CDR3 protein: CASSLGLAGGLSTDTQYF

clone size: -
V gene: TRBV18
J gene: TRBJ2-7
D gene: TRBD2
CDR3 DNA: TGTGCCAGCTCATCCCGTCGTAGCGGGGGGGCCTACGAGCAGTACTTC
CDR3 protein: CASSSRRSGGAYEQYF

clone size: -
V gene: TRBV10-3
J gene: TRBJ1-2
D gene: TRBD1
CDR3 DNA: TGTGCCATCAGTGAAGGGACAGTGAACTATGGCTACACCTTC
CDR3 protein: CAISEGTVNYGYTF

clone size: -
V gene: TRBV5-1
J gene: TRBJ2-7
D gene: -
CDR3 DNA: TGCGCCAGCAGCTACGGCAGTCCCAGCGTTTACGAGCAGTACTTC
CDR3 protein: CASSYGSPSVYEQYF